This entry concerns a single T cell receptor (beta chain). The antigen it recognizes is unknown. No base quality values were provided; no much bigger clone lies one nucleotide off. V is clipped by 5 bases and J by 8 bases, and the sequence between their germline boundaries is 19 bases long. CDR1 and CDR2 are drawn from the germline V gene: SGHVS, FNYEAQ. The CDR3 numbers 15 residues from cysteine through phenylalanine. CDR3 DNA only is kept here, 45 bases in frame from base 1. The entry originates in a study of T cells in tumors and immune-related adverse events (dated by TCRdb to the early 2020s). The treatment or condition label, as the study defines it: nivolumab (PD-1 blockade) given before sampling. The DNeasy Blood and Tissue Kit was used to extract DNA from formalin-fixed paraffin-embedded specimens. The TCR beta locus was amplified and sequenced using the immunoSEQ assay, from which bulk TCR Vbeta CDR3 data were obtained. Under the source paper's analysis protocol: Non-productive CDR3s, sequences shorter than 7 amino acids, and those not starting with C or ending with F/W were excluded. Only specimens with at least 1000 reads were analysed, and clonotypes were defined at the amino acid level. To compute clonality, Pielou's evenness was subtracted from 1. To equalize library sizes, abundance-weighted random subsampling with replacement was performed 100 times so that 95% confidence intervals could be reported. The Morisita overlap index was used to quantify repertoire overlap, and for each specimen the top 40 clones were checked for overlap with the irAE. The immuneACCESS repertoire file appears here via TCRdb, limited to in-frame rearrangements. These files lack a portion of the clones; in checked studies, under half of the deficit traces to unresolved V genes, and the cause of the others is not known. That table furnishes V, J and clone size, whereas the DNA furnished D and trimming. This sample has roughly 4,700 clones in its table, and 65% of those were observed once. 5.5% to 6.5% of the sample rests with the top ten.

The sequencing here drew on gut tissue, taken from a patient treated with anti-PD-1 therapy. This chain is built from TRBV7-6 and TRBJ2-1; the D segment could be TRBD1, given 8 matching bases. The sequence derives from a female donor with metastatic renal cell carcinoma. The DNA sequence is as follows: TGTGCCAGCAGCGTACAGGGGGGGCTCCCCGATGAGCAGTTCTTC. It specifies CASSVQGGLPDEQFF. Supplemented by the reference TRBV7-6 and TRBJ2-1 proteins around the CDR3, the complete variable domain is GAGVSQSPRYKVTKRGQDVALRCDPISGHVSLYWYRQALGQGPEFLTYFNYEAQQDKSGLPNDRFSAERPEGSISTLTIQRTEQRDSAMYRCASSVQGGLPDEQFFGPGTRLTVL.